This paragraph covers one T cell receptor (beta chain) sequence. Repertoires were generated with immunoSEQ multiplex PCR, while TCRdb's copy carries only in-frame clones and drops some. This table has approximately 350,000 clones, approximately 84% appearing once. The sample originates from a study of blood T cell repertoires in COVID-19. The ends lost 4 bases at V and 1 base at J; junction bases unmatched: 2. CDR3 length: 14 residues. Per the germline V gene, CDR1 is SGDLS and CDR2 is YYNGEE. The chain carries TRBV9 and TRBJ1-1, with 9 bases that match TRBD1. The sequence was collected from a woman in her 30s who had recovered from COVID-19. The material sequenced was PBMCs or T cells enriched from blood (not recorded which). The CDR3 spells CASSTTGGNTEAFF. In DNA, the CDR3 is TGTGCCAGCAGCACGACAGGGGGGAACACTGAAGCTTTCTTT.